Listed below are T cell receptor beta chains from one sample, sequenced in a study of blood T cell repertoires in COVID-19. TCRdb's table, derived via immunoSEQ multiplex PCR, lists solely in-frame clones and lacks some. The data show 200,000 to 300,000 clones, 80% to 90% seen once. Sequences were obtained from peripheral blood. The source of these receptors is a woman aged 50 to 60 with acute or convalescent COVID-19. Both conserved end residues are part of each CDR3. Each record gives: clone size, J gene, V gene, D gene, CDR3 DNA, CDR3 protein. The D gene is left open where the match is weak. Size is stated for part of the rows, as once, few or many counts, or as a class when the clone is expanded.

size: NA
J: TRBJ1-4
V: TRBV5-6
D: NA
DNA: TGTGCCAGCAGCTTGTTTCCGTCCCCGTTTTTT
CDR3: CASSLFPSPFF

size: NA
J: TRBJ1-6
V: TRBV9
D: TRBD1
DNA: TGTGCCAGCAGCTCCAACCCAGGGACAGGGGAAAATTCACCCCTCCACTTT
CDR3: CASSSNPGTGENSPLHF

size: few
J: TRBJ2-3
V: TRBV4-2
D: TRBD2
DNA: TGTGCCAGCAGCCTAAAAGCGGGAGGGGAAGATACGCAGTATTTT
CDR3: CASSLKAGGEDTQYF

size: NA
J: TRBJ1-5
V: TRBV2
D: NA
DNA: TGTGCCAGCAGTGAAGGCCTCAACGGGGGCAATCAGCCCCAGCATTTT
CDR3: CASSEGLNGGNQPQHF

size: NA
J: TRBJ1-1
V: TRBV12-3/TRBV12-4
D: NA
DNA: TGTGCCAGCGGCACGTGGGGGGGAACTGAAGCTTTCTTT
CDR3: CASGTWGGTEAFF

size: NA
J: TRBJ2-7
V: TRBV27
D: TRBD2
DNA: TGTGCCAGCAGTCAAGGGACTAGGCCTTCCTACGAGCAGTACTTC
CDR3: CASSQGTRPSYEQYF

size: NA
J: TRBJ2-1
V: TRBV19
D: NA
DNA: TGTGCCAGTAGTCCTCCGGGACTCCGTTACAATGAGCAGTTCTTC
CDR3: CASSPPGLRYNEQFF

size: NA
J: TRBJ1-3
V: TRBV28
D: TRBD1
DNA: TGTGCCAGCAGCACAGGGGGCGATTCTGGAAACACCATATATTTT
CDR3: CASSTGGDSGNTIYF

size: NA
J: TRBJ1-4
V: TRBV18
D: NA
DNA: TGTGCCAGCTCACCAACCCTGGCAGGGTCGGATGAAAAACTGTTTTTT
CDR3: CASSPTLAGSDEKLFF

size: NA
J: TRBJ1-1
V: TRBV5-1
D: NA
DNA: TGCGCCAGCAGCCCGGTGAGACCAGGGAACACTGAAGCTTTCTTT
CDR3: CASSPVRPGNTEAFF

size: NA
J: TRBJ2-1
V: TRBV9
D: TRBD2
DNA: TGTGCCAGCAGCGAGAGAGTAACTAGCGGGACCAATGAGCAGTTCTTC
CDR3: CASSERVTSGTNEQFF

size: NA
J: TRBJ2-3
V: TRBV7-9
D: TRBD2
DNA: TGTGCCATCCCAGCGGGAGAGGGAACAGATACGCAGTATTTT
CDR3: CAIPAGEGTDTQYF

size: once
J: TRBJ2-1
V: TRBV20-1
D: NA
DNA: TGCAGTGCTCTTCCCTACAATGAGCAGTTCTTC
CDR3: CSALPYNEQFF

size: NA
J: TRBJ2-1
V: TRBV7-3
D: TRBD2
DNA: TGTGCCAGCAGCTCCAGAGCGGGAGCATCCCCGAGCTCCTACAATGAGCAGTTCTTC
CDR3: CASSSRAGASPSSYNEQFF

size: NA
J: TRBJ2-1
V: TRBV29-1
D: NA
DNA: TGCAGCGTGGGGAGCTCCGAACACTACAATGAGCAGTTCTTC
CDR3: CSVGSSEHYNEQFF